The 13 T cell receptor beta chains below come from one sample, sequenced in a study of blood T cell repertoires in COVID-19. Produced via immunoSEQ multiplex PCR; TCRdb's table is partial and in-frame only. The sample contains 92,000 or so clones, 70% to 90% of which appear only once. Sequencing input: peripheral blood. The source of these receptors is a man aged 55-75 years with acute or convalescent COVID-19.

This chain connects TRBV5-1 to TRBJ2-7, with 11 positions matching TRBD1. Germline V gives CDR1 SGHRS, CDR2 YFSETQ. The V segment lost 6 bases and the J segment 6 bases; nucleotides outside the gene matches: 5. This CDR3 comprises 13 residues. CDR3 DNA: TGCGCCAGCATGCGGACAGGGGGCTTCGAGCAGTACTTC. Residues: CASMRTGGFEQYF.

The genes are TRBV29-1 and TRBJ2-7; D may be TRBD1 (6 bases). Germline CDR1 is SQVTM and CDR2 is ANQGSEA. This CDR3 has 13 amino acids. V was pared by 2 bases and J by 3 bases, with 11 bases between. The CDR3 DNA reads as TGCAGCGTTGAAACAGACAGGAACTACGAGCAGTACTTC. This translates into CSVETDRNYEQYF.

About this clone: Here the CDR3 omits its conserved ending phenylalanine or tryptophan, so a read error is the likely source. The limits of the CDR3 on the DNA are not certain, so only TCRdb's listed CDR3 is given. This CDR3 is CASSETTGIVSPSTV. V is TRBV10-2 and J is TRBJ1-5; the D call of TRBD1 is as the table states it, not checked on the DNA. The CDR3 has 15 residues if both end residues are counted. CDR1 is WSHSY, CDR2 SAAADI, per germline.

A single count supports this clone. The rearrangement links TRBV5-1 to TRBJ1-2; D remains ambiguous. Germline V CDR1 and CDR2: SGHRS, YFSETQ. This CDR3 has 14 amino acids. V dropped 4 bases and J dropped 0 bases, with 10 bases sitting between them. The CDR3 bases are TGCGCCAGCAGCATTGGACTGACTAACTATGGCTACACCTTC. It specifies CASSIGLTNYGYTF.

This clone was detected only a few times. The chain couples TRBV24-1 to TRBJ1-2, with a tentative D call TRBD1 (6 bases). The CDR3 totals 14 residues. Between the trimmed V and J ends, which lost 4 bases and 7 bases, there was a span of 15 bases. Germline V lookup: CDR1 KGHDR, CDR2 SFDVKD. The CDR3 protein is CATSEPGQFPGYTF. The CDR3 DNA sequence: TGTGCCACCAGTGAACCAGGACAGTTTCCTGGCTACACCTTC.

This clone was seen a single time. The V call is TRBV7-3, the J call TRBJ2-2; 8 nucleotides line up with TRBD2. Trimming cost V 3 bases and J 4 bases; bases outside gene matches: 4. The CDR3 covers 15 residues. Germline CDR1 is SGHTA and CDR2 is FQGTGA. The CDR3 DNA follows: TGTGCCAGCAGCTTCTATCTAGCGGGCACCGGGGAGCTGTTTTTT. It codes for CASSFYLAGTGELFF.

The CDR3 sequence is CASTLKGGTEAFF. DNA of the CDR3: TGTGCCAGCACCCTTAAGGGAGGGACTGAAGCTTTCTTT. The chain employs TRBV12-3 or TRBV12-4 and TRBJ1-1, with D unclear. CDR3 length: 13 amino acids. The ends were cut back, 7 bases at V and 5 bases at J, with 14 bases in the middle.

This chain joins TRBV11-2 and TRBJ2-1; D unresolved. CDR1 and CDR2 (germline): SGHAT, FQNNGV. Trimming left V 0 bases short and J 9 bases short, with 9 bases between. The CDR3 is made up of 13 amino acids. The CDR3 spells CASSLDLGSEQFF. The CDR3 DNA sequence: TGTGCCAGCAGCTTAGATCTTGGTAGTGAGCAGTTCTTC. Looking up the rest from reference TRBV11-2 and TRBJ2-1 gives the full variable domain: EAGVAQSPRYKIIEKRQSVAFWCNPISGHATLYWYQQILGQGPKLLIQFQNNGVVDDSQLPKDRFSAERLKGVDSTLKIQPAKLEDSAVYLCASSLDLGSEQFFGPGTRLTVL.

V is TRBV11-2 and J is TRBJ2-1; a weak D match, TRBD1 (6 bases). The CDR3 extends over 14 amino acids. V was shortened by 4 bases and J by 7 bases, with 14 bases between the two germline ends. Germline CDR1 reads SGHAT; CDR2 reads FQNNGV. This chain's CDR3 is CASSSNRVRNEQFF. The CDR3 DNA follows: TGTGCCAGCAGCTCTAACAGGGTTCGGAATGAGCAGTTCTTC.

The rearrangement links TRBV19 to TRBJ1-6; 7 positions agree with TRBD1. V trimming: 4 bases; J trimming: 6 bases; junction bases outside the gene matches: 6. The CDR3 spans 15 residues. In germline, CDR1 is LNHDA, CDR2 SQIVND (reference sequence). The CDR3 DNA sequence: TGTGCCAGTAGTACCGGGACAGCTTCTAATTCACCCCTCCACTTT. This codes for CASSTGTASNSPLHF.

This chain connects TRBV30 to TRBJ2-5; 12 nucleotides match TRBD2. V dropped 3 bases and J dropped 2; count of bases not matched to a gene: 4. Germline-derived CDR1 and CDR2 are GTSNPN and SVGIG (reference sequence). This CDR3 has 15 residues. The CDR3, as DNA: TGTGCCTGGAGCCACGGGACTAGCGGGCAAGAGACCCAGTACTTC. It codes for CAWSHGTSGQETQYF.

The V call is TRBV6-5, the J call TRBJ1-2; D possibly corresponds to TRBD1 (6 bases). The CDR3 extends over 14 amino acids. The germline V and J ends were trimmed by 4 bases and 3 bases, with 12 bases remaining between them. CDR1 is MNHEY, CDR2 SVGAGI, per germline. Here the CDR3 DNA reads TGTGCCAGCAGTTCTAAGGGGGGGTACTATGGCTACACCTTC. Protein product: CASSSKGGYYGYTF.

The rearrangement links TRBV7-9 to TRBJ2-2, with TRBD1 matching over 9 bases. In germline, CDR1 is SEHNR, CDR2 FQNEAQ (reference sequence). V trimming: 4 bases; J trimming: 4 bases; junction bases outside the gene matches: 1. This CDR3 has 14 amino acids. Here the CDR3 DNA reads TGTGCCAGCAGCTGGGACAGGGCCACCGGGGAGCTGTTTTTT. Protein product: CASSWDRATGELFF.